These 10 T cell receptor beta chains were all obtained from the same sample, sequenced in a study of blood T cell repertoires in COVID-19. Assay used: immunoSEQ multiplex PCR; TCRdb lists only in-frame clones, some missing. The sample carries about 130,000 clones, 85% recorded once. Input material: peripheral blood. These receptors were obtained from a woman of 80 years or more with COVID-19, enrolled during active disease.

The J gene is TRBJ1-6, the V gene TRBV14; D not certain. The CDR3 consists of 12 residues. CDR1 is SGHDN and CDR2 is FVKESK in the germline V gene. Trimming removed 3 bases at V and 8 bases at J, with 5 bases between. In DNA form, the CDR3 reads TGTGCCAGCAGCCACCCTTATTCACCCCTCCACTTT. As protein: CASSHPYSPLHF.

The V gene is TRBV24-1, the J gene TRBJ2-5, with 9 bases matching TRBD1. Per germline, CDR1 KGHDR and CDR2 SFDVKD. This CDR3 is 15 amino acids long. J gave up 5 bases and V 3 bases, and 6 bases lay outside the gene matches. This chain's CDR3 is CATSDTQGAGETQYF. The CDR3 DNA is TGTGCCACCAGTGATACACAGGGGGCCGGCGAGACCCAGTACTTC.

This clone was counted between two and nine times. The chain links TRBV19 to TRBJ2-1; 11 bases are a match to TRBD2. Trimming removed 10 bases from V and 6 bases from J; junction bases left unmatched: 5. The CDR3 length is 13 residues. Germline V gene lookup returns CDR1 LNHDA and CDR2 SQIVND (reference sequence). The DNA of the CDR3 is TGTGCCACCGAGACTAGCGGGATCAATGAGCAGTTCTTC. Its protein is CATETSGINEQFF.

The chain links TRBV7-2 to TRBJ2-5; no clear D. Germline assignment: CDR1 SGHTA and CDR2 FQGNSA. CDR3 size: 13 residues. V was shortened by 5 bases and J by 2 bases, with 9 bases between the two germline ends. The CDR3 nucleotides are TGTGCCAGCAGCCGCGGAAAACAAGAGACCCAGTACTTC. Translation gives CASSRGKQETQYF.

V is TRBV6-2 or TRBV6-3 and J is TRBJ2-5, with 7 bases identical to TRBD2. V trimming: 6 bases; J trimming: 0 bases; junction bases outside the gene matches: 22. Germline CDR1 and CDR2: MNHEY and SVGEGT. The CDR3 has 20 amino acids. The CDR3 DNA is TGTGCCAGCAGCTTCTCGCTAAGCGGGAAAGGTGGGACGAACCAAGAGACCCAGTACTTC. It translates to CASSFSLSGKGGTNQETQYF.

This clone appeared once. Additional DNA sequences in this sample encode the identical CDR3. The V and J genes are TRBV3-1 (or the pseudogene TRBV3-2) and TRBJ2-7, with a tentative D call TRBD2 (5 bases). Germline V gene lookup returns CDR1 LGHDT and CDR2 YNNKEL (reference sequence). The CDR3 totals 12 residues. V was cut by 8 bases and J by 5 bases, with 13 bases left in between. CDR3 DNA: TGTGCCAGCGGGAGAGTGGGAAACGAGCAGTACTTC. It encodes CASGRVGNEQYF.

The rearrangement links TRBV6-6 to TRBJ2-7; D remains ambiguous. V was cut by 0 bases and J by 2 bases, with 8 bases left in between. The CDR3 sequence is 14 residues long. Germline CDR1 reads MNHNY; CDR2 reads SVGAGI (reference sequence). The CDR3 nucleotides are TGTGCCAGCAGTTACTCGCCAGAAACCTACGAGCAGTACTTC. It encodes CASSYSPETYEQYF.

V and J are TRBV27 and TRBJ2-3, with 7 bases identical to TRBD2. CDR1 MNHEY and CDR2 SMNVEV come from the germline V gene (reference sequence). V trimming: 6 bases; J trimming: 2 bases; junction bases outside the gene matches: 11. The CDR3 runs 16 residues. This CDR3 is CASSLSGTLTTDTQYF. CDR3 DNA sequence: TGTGCCAGCAGCCTGAGCGGGACTTTGACCACAGATACGCAGTATTTT.

DNA of the CDR3: TGTGCCAGCAGTCAACCCGGACAGGGGAGGAATGAAAAACTGTTTTTT. Translated: CASSQPGQGRNEKLFF. The chain carries TRBV6-2 or TRBV6-3 and TRBJ1-4; 9 bases map to TRBD1. The CDR3 is 16 amino acids. Germline CDR1 and CDR2: MNHEY and SVGEGT. J gave up 5 bases and V 5 bases, and 9 bases lay outside the gene matches.

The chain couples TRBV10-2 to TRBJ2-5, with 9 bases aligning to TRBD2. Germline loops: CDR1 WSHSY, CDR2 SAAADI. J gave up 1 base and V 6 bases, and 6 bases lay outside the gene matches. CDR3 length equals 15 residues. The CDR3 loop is CASSVAGVGQETQYF. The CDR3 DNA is TGCGCCAGCAGCGTAGCGGGAGTTGGCCAAGAGACCCAGTACTTC.